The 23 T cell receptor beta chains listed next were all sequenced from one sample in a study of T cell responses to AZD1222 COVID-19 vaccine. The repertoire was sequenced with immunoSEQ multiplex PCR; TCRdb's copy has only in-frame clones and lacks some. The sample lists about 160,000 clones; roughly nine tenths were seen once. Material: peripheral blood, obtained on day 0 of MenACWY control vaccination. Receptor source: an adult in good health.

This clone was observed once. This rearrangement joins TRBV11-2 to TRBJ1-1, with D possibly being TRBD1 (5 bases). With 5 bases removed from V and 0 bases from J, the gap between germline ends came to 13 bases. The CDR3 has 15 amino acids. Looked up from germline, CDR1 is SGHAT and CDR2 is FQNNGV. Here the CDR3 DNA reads TGTGCCAGCAGCCCCGCCAGGGCCTTGAACACTGAAGCTTTCTTT. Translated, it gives CASSPARALNTEAFF.

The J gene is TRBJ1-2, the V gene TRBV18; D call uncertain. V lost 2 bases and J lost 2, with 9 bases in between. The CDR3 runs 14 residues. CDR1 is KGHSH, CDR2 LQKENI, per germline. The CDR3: CASSPGYRNYGYTF. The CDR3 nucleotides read TGTGCCAGCTCACCAGGCTACCGAAACTATGGCTACACCTTC.

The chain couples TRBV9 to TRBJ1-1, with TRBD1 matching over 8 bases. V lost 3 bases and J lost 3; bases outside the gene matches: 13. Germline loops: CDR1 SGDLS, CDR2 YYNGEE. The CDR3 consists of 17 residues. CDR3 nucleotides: TGTGCCAGCAGCGGAAAGCAGGGGGCGGCGGTGGACACTGAAGCTTTCTTT. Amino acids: CASSGKQGAAVDTEAFF.

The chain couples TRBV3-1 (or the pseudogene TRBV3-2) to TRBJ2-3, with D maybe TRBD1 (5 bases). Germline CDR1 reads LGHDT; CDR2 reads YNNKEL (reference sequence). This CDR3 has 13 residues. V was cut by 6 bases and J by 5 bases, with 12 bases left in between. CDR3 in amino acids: CASRLPGKDTQYF. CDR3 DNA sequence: TGTGCCAGCAGACTTCCAGGGAAAGATACGCAGTATTTT.

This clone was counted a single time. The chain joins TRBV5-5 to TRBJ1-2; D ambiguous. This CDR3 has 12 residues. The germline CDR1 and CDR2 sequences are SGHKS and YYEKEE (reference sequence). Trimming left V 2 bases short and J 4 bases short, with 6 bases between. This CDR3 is CASSLDVYGYTF. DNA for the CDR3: TGTGCCAGCAGCTTAGACGTCTATGGCTACACCTTC. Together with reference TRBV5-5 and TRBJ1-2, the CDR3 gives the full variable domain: DAGVTQSPTHLIKTRGQQVTLRCSPISGHKSVSWYQQVLGQGPQFIFQYYEKEERGRGNFPDRFSARQFPNYSSELNVNALLLGDSALYLCASSLDVYGYTFGSGTRLTVV.

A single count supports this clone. The CDR3 bases are TGTGCCAGCTCACCAGGAGACAATGAGCAGTTCTTC. The encoded protein is CASSPGDNEQFF. This chain joins TRBV18 and TRBJ2-1; D is ambiguous. This CDR3 spans 12 amino acids. The V gene's germline CDR1 is KGHSH and CDR2 LQKENI. V was clipped by 2 bases and J by 5 bases, with 4 bases between them.

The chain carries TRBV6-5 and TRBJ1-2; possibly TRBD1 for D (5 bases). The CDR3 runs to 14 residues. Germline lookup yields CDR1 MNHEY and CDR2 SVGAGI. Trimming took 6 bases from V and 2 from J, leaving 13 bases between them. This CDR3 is CASRTPDSNYGYTF. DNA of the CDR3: TGTGCCAGCAGGACACCAGACAGCAACTATGGCTACACCTTC.

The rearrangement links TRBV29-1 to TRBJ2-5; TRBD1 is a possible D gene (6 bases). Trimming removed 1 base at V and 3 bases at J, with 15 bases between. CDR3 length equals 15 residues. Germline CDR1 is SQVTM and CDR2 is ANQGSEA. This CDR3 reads CSVEASGTREETQYF. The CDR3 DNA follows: TGCAGCGTTGAAGCGTCAGGGACAAGGGAAGAGACCCAGTACTTC.

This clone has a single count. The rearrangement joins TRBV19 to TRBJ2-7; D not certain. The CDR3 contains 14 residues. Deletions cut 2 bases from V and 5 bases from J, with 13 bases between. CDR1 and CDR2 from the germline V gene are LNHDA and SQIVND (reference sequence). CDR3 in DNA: TGTGCCAGTAGTATAAAGGGTTTCAGCAACGAGCAGTACTTC. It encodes CASSIKGFSNEQYF.

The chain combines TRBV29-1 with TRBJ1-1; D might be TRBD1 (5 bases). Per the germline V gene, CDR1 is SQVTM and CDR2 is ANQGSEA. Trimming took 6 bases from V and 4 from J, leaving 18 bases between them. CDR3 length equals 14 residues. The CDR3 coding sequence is TGCAGCGTGGGACTGGGGTCCGTCGGCACTGAAGCTTTCTTT. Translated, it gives CSVGLGSVGTEAFF.

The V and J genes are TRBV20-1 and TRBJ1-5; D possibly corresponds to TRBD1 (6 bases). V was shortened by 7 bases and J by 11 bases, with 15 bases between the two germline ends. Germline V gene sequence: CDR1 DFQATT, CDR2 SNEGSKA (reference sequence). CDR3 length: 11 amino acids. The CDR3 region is CSVIGGDTQHF. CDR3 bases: TGCAGTGTCATAGGGGGGGACACCCAGCATTTT.

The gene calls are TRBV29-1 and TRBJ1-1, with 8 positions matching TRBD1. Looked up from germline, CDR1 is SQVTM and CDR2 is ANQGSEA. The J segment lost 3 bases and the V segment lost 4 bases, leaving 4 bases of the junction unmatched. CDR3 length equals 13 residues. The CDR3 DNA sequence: TGCAGCGTTGTTGGACAGGGAGACACTGAAGCTTTCTTT. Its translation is CSVVGQGDTEAFF. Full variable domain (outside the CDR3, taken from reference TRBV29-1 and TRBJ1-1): SAVISQKPSRDICQRGTSLTIQCQVDSQVTMMFWYRQQPGQSLTLIATANQGSEATYESGFVIDKFPISRPNLTFSTLTVSNMSPEDSSIYLCSVVGQGDTEAFFGQGTRLTVV.

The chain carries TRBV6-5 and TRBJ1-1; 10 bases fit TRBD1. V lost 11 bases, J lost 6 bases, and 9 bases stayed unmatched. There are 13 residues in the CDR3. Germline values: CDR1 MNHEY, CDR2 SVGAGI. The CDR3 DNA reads TGTGCCGGGGGGGGGACAGGGGACTCTGAAGCTTTCTTT. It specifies CAGGGTGDSEAFF.

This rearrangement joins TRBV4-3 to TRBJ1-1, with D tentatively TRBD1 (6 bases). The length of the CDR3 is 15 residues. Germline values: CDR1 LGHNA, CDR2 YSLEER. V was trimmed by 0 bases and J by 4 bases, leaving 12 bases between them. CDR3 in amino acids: CASSQDLRGGTEAFF. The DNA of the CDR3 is TGCGCCAGCAGCCAAGACCTAAGGGGGGGCACTGAAGCTTTCTTT.

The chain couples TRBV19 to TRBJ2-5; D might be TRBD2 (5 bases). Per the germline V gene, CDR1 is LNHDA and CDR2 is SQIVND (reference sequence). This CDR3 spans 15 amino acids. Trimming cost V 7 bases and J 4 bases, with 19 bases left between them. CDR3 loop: CASTPRSRGRETQYF. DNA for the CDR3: TGTGCCAGTACCCCCCGGAGTAGAGGGCGAGAGACCCAGTACTTC.

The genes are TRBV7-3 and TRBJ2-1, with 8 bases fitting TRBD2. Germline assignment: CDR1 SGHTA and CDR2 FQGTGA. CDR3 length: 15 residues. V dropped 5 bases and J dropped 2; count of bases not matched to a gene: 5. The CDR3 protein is CASSHGTSTYNEQFF. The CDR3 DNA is TGTGCCAGCAGCCACGGGACTAGTACCTACAATGAGCAGTTCTTC.

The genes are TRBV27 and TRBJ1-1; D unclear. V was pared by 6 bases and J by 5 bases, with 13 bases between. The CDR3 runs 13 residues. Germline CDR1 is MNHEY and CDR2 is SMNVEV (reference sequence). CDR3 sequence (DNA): TGTGCCAGCAGAGTACGAGGTTGGACTGAAGCTTTCTTT. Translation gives CASRVRGWTEAFF.

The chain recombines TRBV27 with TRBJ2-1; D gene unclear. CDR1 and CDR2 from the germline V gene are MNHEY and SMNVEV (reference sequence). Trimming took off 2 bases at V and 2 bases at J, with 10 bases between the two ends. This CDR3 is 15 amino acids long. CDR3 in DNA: TGTGCCAGCAGTTTAACCCCGGTGGCCTACAATGAGCAGTTCTTC. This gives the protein CASSLTPVAYNEQFF.

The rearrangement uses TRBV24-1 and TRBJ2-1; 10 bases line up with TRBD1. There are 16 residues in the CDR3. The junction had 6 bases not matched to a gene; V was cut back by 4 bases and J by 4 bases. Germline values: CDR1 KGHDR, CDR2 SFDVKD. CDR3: CATSDPGQGGYNEQFF. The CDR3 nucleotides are TGTGCCACCAGTGACCCAGGACAGGGGGGATACAATGAGCAGTTCTTC.

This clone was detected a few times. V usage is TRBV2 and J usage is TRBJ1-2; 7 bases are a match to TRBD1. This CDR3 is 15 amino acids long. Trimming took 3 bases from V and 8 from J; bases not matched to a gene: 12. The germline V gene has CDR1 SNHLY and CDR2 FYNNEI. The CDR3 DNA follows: TGTGCCAGCAGTGACTTACAGGGGTCCACTAGCGGCTACACCTTC. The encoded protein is CASSDLQGSTSGYTF.

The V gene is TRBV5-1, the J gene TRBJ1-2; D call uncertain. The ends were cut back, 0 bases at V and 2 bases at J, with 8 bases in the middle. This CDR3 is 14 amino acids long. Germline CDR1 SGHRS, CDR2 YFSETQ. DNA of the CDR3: TGCGCCAGCAGCTTGGGAGTCCGAAACTATGGCTACACCTTC. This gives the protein CASSLGVRNYGYTF. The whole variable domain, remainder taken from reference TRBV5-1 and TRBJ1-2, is KAGVTQTPRYLIKTRGQQVTLSCSPISGHRSVSWYQQTPGQGLQFLFEYFSETQRNKGNFPGRFSGRQFSNSRSEMNVSTLELGDSALYLCASSLGVRNYGYTFGSGTRLTVV.

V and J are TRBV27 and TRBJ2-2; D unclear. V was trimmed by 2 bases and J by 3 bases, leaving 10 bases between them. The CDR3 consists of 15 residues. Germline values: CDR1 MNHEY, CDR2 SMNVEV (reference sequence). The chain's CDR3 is CASSLQLGYTGELFF. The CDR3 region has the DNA TGTGCCAGCAGTTTACAGTTGGGGTACACCGGGGAGCTGTTTTTT.

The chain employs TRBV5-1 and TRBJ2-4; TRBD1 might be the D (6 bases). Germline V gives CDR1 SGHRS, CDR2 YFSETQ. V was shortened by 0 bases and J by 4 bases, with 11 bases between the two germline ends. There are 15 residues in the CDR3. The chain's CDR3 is CASSLVTGPKNIQYF. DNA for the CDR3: TGCGCCAGCAGCTTGGTCACAGGGCCGAAAAACATTCAGTACTTC.